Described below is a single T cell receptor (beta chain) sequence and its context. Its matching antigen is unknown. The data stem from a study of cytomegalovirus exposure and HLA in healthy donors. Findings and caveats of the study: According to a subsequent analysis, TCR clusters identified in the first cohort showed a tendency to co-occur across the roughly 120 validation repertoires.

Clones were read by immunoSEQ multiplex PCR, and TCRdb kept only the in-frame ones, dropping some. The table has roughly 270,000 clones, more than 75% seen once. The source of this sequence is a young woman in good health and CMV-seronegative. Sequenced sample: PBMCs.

CDR3 sequence (DNA): TGTGCCAGCAGTGAATTAGACAGGGGCAGGGGAGCTTTCTTT. Amino acids: CASSELDRGRGAFF. The chain links TRBV2 to TRBJ1-1; TRBD1 matches 8 bases. The CDR3 loop spans 14 amino acids. Germline V gene lookup returns CDR1 SNHLY and CDR2 FYNNEI. Trimming at V came to 2 bases and at J to 10 bases, leaving 9 bases not matched to a gene. Looking up the rest from reference TRBV2 and TRBJ1-1 gives the full variable domain: EPEVTQTPSHQVTQMGQEVILRCVPISNHLYFYWYRQILGQKVEFLVSFYNNEISEKSEIFDDQFSVERPDGSNFTLKIRSTKLEDSAMYFCASSELDRGRGAFFGQGTRLTVV.